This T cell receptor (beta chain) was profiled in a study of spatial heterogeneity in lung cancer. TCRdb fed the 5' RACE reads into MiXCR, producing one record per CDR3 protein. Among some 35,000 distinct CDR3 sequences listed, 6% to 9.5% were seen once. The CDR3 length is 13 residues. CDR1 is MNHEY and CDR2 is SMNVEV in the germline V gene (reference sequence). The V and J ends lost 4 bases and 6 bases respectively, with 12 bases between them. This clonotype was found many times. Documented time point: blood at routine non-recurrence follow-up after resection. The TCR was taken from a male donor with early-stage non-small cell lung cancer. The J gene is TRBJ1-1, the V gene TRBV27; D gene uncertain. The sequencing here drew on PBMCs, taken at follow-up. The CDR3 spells CASSYIGKAEAFF. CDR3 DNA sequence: TGTGCCAGCAGTTATATCGGTAAAGCTGAAGCTTTCTTT.